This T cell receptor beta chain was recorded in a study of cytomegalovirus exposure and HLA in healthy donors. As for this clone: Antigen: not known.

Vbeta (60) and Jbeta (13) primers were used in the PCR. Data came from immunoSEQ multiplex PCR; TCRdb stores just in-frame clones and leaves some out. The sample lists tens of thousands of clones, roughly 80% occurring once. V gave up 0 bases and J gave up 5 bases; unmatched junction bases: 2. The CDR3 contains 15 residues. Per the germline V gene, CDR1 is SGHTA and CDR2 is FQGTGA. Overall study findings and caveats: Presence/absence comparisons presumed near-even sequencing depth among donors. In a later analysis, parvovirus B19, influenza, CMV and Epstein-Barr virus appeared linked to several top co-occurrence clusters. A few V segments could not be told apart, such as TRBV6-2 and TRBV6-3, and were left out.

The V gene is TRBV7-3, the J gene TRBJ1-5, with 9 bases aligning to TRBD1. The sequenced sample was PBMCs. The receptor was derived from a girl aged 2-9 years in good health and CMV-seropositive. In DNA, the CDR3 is TGTGCCAGCAGCTTAACCGGGGACAGGGATCAGCCCCAGCATTTT. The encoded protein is CASSLTGDRDQPQHF.